This T cell receptor beta chain was documented in a study of T cells after yellow fever vaccination. Trimming took off 4 bases at V and 0 bases at J, with 10 bases between the two ends. Germline CDR1 is SQVTM and CDR2 is ANQGSEA. The CDR3 contains 14 residues. Template-switching 5'RACE yielded the TCR cDNA; a universal primer site and UMIs were added in the process. MiXCR was run by TCRdb on the 5' RACE reads, yielding one entry per CDR3 protein. The sample includes fewer than 400,000 distinct CDR3 sequences, about 10% of them seen just once. The source is a man aged 18-30 years who received the YFV17D yellow fever vaccine. Sample: CD4+ T cells sorted from PBMCs, taken 45 days after the yellow fever booster vaccination. This chain links TRBV29-1 with TRBJ2-1, with D perhaps TRBD1 (6 bases). This CDR3 is CSVAGTSSYNEQFF. The CDR3 bases are TGCAGCGTTGCCGGGACAAGCTCCTACAATGAGCAGTTCTTC.